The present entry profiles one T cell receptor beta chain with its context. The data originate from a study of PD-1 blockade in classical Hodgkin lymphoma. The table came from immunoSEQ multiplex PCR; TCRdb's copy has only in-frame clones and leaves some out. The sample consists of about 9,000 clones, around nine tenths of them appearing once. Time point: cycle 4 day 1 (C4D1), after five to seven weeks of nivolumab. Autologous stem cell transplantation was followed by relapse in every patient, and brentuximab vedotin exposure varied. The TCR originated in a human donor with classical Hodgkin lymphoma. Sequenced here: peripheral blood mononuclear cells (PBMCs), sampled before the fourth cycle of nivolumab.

DNA for the CDR3: TGTGCCAGCAGGGGAAGCACAGATACGCAGTATTTT. As protein: CASRGSTDTQYF. This sequence joins TRBV27 and TRBJ2-3; D unresolved. The CDR3 has 12 amino acids. The V gene's germline CDR1 is MNHEY and CDR2 SMNVEV (reference sequence). V was cut by 6 bases and J by 0 bases, with 4 bases left in between.